The 4 T cell receptor beta chains below come from one sample, sequenced in a study of blood T cell repertoires in COVID-19. Repertoires were generated with immunoSEQ multiplex PCR, while TCRdb's copy carries only in-frame clones and drops some. This table has around 200,000 clones, roughly nine tenths appearing once. Sequencing was performed on peripheral blood. All receptors derive from a man aged 35 to 55 with acute or convalescent COVID-19.

The V gene is TRBV15, the J gene TRBJ1-1; D remains ambiguous. The CDR3 sequence is 12 residues long. V was clipped by 3 bases and J by 3 bases, with 5 bases between them. Germline loops: CDR1 LNHNV, CDR2 YYDKDF (reference sequence). The CDR3, as DNA: TGTGCCACCAGCAGGAGGGACACTGAAGCTTTCTTT. This gives the protein CATSRRDTEAFF. Drawing the rest from reference TRBV15 and TRBJ1-1, the complete variable domain is DAMVIQNPRYQVTQFGKPVTLSCSQTLNHNVMYWYQQKSSQAPKLLFHYYDKDFNNEADTPDNFQSRRPNTSFCFLDIRSPGLGDTAMYLCATSRRDTEAFFGQGTRLTVV.

The sample holds one count of this clone. The rearrangement uses TRBV27 and TRBJ2-5, with D perhaps TRBD1 (5 bases). The CDR3 contains 16 residues. Germline assignment: CDR1 MNHEY and CDR2 SMNVEV (reference sequence). V lost 2 bases, J lost 5 bases, and 18 bases lay in between. The CDR3 DNA reads as TGTGCCAGCAGTTTACTGGGGCGGAGAATGTCGGAGACCCAGTACTTC. Amino acid sequence: CASSLLGRRMSETQYF.

The chain has TRBV12-3 or TRBV12-4 and TRBJ1-1; 7 bases line up with TRBD1. The length of the CDR3 is 12 residues. The trim removed 7 bases at V and 5 bases at J, leaving 4 bases unmatched. CDR3 sequence (DNA): TGTGCCAGCACCAAACAGGGGACTGAAGCTTTCTTT. This gives the protein CASTKQGTEAFF.

The chain has TRBV29-1 and TRBJ1-6; 10 positions agree with TRBD1. In germline, CDR1 is SQVTM, CDR2 ANQGSEA. There are 15 residues in the CDR3. V lost 5 bases and J lost 9; bases outside the gene matches: 10. This chain's CDR3 is CSVIEGRTGGSPLHF. The CDR3 DNA is TGCAGCGTTATAGAGGGAAGGACAGGGGGTTCACCCCTCCACTTT.